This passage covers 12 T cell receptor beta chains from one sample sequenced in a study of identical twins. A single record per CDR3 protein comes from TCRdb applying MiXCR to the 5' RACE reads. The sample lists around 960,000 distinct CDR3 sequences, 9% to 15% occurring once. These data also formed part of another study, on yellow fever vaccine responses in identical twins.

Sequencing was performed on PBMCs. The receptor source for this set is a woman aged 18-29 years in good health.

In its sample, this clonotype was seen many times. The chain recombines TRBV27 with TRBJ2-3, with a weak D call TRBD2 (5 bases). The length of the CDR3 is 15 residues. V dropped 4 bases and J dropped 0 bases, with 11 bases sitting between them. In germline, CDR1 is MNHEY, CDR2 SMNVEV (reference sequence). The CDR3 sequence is CASSWSGYSTDTQYF. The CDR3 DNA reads TGTGCCAGCAGTTGGAGCGGATATAGCACAGATACGCAGTATTTT.

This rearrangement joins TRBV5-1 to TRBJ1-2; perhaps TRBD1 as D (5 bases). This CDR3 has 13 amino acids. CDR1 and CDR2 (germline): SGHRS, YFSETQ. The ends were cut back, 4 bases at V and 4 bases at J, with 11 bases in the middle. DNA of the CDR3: TGCGCCAGCAGCGGGCAGGGTAGCTATGGCTACACCTTC. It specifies CASSGQGSYGYTF.

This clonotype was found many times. In DNA, the CDR3 is TGCGCCAGCAGCCAAGATGTCGCAGGGGATAGCTATGGCTACACCTTC. As protein: CASSQDVAGDSYGYTF. V gene TRBV4-1 combines with J gene TRBJ1-2, with D possibly TRBD1 on 6 matching bases. The CDR3 is 16 residues long. The germline V gene encodes CDR1 MGHRA and CDR2 YSYEKL. The V and J ends lost 0 bases and 4 bases respectively, with 15 bases between them.

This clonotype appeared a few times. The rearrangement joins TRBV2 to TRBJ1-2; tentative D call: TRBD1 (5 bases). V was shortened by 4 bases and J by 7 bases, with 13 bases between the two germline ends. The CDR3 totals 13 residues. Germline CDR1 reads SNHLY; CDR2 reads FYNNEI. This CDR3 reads CASSGGGKAGYTF. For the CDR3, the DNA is TGTGCCAGCAGTGGTGGGGGTAAGGCTGGCTACACCTTC.

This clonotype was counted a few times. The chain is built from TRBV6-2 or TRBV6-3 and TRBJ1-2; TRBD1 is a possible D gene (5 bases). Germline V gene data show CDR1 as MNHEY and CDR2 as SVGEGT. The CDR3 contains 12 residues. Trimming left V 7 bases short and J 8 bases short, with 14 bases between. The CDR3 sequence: CASKGTSVGYTF. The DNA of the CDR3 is TGTGCCAGCAAAGGGACTTCAGTGGGCTACACCTTC.

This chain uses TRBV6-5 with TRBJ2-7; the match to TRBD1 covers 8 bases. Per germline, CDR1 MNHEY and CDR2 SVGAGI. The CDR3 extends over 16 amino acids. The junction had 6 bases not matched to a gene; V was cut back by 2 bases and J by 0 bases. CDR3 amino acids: CASSYRTGRASYEQYV. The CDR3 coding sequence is TGTGCCAGCAGTTACCGGACAGGGCGGGCCTCCTACGAGCAGTACGTC.

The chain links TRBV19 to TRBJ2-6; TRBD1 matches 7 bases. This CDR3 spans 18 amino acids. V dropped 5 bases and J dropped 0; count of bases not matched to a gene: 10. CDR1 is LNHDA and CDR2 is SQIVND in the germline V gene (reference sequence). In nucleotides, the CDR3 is TGTGCCAGTAGTGCGCCTACAGGGGATTTCTCTGGGGCCAACGTCCTGACTTTC. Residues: CASSAPTGDFSGANVLTF. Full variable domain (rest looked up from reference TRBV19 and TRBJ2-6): DGGITQSPKYLFRKEGQNVTLSCEQNLNHDAMYWYRQDPGQGLRLIYYSQIVNDFQKGDIAEGYSVSREKKESFPLTVTSAQKNPTAFYLCASSAPTGDFSGANVLTFGAGSRLTVL.

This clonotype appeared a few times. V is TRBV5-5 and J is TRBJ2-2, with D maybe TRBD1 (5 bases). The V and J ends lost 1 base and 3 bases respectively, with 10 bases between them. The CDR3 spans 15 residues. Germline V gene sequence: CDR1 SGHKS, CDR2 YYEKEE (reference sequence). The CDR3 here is CASSLTGWDTGELFF. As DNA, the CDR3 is TGTGCCAGCAGCTTGACAGGATGGGACACCGGGGAGCTGTTTTTT.

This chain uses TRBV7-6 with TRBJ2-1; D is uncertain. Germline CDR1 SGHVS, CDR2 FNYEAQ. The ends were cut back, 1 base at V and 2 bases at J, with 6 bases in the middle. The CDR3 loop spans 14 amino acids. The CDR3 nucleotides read TGTGCCAGCAGCTTAGGGCCCGCCTACAATGAGCAGTTCTTC. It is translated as CASSLGPAYNEQFF.

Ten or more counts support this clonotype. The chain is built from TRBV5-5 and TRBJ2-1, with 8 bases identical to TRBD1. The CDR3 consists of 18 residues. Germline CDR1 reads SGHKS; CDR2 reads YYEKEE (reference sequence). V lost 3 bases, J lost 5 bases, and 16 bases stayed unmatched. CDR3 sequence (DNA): TGTGCCAGCAGCTCTAGGACAGGGAGCGTTACAATCAACAATGAGCAGTTCTTC. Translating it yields CASSSRTGSVTINNEQFF.

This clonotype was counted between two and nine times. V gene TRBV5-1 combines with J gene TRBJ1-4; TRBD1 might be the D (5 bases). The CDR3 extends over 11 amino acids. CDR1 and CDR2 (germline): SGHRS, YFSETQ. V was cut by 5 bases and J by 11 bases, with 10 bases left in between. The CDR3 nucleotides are TGCGCCAGCAGAGCGGGGCTGAAACTGTTTTTT. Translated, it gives CASRAGLKLFF.

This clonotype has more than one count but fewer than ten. CDR3 sequence (DNA): TGCGCCAGCAGCACCTGGACAGAGAACACCGGGGAGCTGTTTTTT. It codes for CASSTWTENTGELFF. The genes are TRBV5-1 and TRBJ2-2; a weak D match, TRBD1 (6 bases). CDR1 SGHRS and CDR2 YFSETQ come from the germline V gene. Trimming took 4 bases from V and 1 from J, leaving 11 bases between them. The CDR3 is 15 amino acids. The whole variable domain, filled in from reference TRBV5-1 and TRBJ2-2, reads KAGVTQTPRYLIKTRGQQVTLSCSPISGHRSVSWYQQTPGQGLQFLFEYFSETQRNKGNFPGRFSGRQFSNSRSEMNVSTLELGDSALYLCASSTWTENTGELFFGEGSRLTVL.